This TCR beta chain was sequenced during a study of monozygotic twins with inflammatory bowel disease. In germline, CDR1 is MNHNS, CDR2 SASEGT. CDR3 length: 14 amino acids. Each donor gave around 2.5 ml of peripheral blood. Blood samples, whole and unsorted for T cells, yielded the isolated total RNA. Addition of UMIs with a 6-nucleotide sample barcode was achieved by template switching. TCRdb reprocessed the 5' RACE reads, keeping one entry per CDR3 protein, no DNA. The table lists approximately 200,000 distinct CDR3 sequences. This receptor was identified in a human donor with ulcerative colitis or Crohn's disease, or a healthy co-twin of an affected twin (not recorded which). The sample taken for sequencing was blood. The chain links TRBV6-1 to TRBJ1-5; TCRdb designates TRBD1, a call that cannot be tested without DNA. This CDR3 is CASRRDRYGPPQHF.